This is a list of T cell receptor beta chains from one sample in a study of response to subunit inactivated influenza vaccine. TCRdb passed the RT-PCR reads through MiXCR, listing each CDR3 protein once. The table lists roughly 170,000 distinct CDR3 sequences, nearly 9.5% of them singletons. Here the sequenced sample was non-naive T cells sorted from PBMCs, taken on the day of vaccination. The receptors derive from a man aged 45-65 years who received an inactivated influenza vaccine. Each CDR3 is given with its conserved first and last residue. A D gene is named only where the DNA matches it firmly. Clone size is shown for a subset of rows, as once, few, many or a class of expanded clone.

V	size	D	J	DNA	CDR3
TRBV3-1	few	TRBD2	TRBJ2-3	TGTGCCAGCAGCCAAGACGGGATCGGGACTAGCGGAGACGTTGATACGCAGTATTTT	CASSQDGIGTSGDVDTQYF
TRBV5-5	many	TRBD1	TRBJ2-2	TGTGCCAGCAGCCGGGACAGACCGAACACCGGGGAGCTGTTTTTT	CASSRDRPNTGELFF
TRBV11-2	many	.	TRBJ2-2	TGTGCCAGCAGCGTACAGAGCACCGGGGAGCTGTTTTTT	CASSVQSTGELFF
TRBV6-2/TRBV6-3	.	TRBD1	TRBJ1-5	TGTGCCAGCAGTAGGACAGGGTACAATCAGCCCCAGCATTTT	CASSRTGYNQPQHF
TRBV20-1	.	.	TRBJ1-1	TGCAGTGCTAAAACGGGACATATGAACACTGAAGCTTTCTTT	CSAKTGHMNTEAFF
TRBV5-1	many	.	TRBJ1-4	TGCGCCAGCAGAATGGGGGGGCCCAATGAAAAACTGTTTTTT	CASRMGGPNEKLFF
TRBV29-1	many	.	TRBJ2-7	TGCAGCGTTGAGCCTAGACCTCCCTACGAGCAGTACTTC	CSVEPRPPYEQYF
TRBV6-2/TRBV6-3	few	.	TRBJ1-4	TGTGCCAGCAGCCCTATAGACGAAAAACTGTTTTTT	CASSPIDEKLFF
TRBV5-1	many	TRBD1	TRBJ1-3	TGCGCCAGCAGCTTAGAAGACAGGGCACCCATATATTTT	CASSLEDRAPIYF
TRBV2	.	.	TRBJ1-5	TGTGCCAGTACCGGACGGACAAGCAATCAGCCCCAGCATTTT	CASTGRTSNQPQHF
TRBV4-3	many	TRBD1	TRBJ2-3	TGCGCCAGCAGCCGGGGGACAGGGGCAGATACGCAGTATTTT	CASSRGTGADTQYF
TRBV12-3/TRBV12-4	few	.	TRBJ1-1	TGTGCCAGCAGTCTCAGGACGGGTAAAGCTTTCTTT	CASSLRTGKAFF
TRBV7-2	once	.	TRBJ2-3	TGTGCCAGCAGCTTAGGGCTCGGCGCGGGGAGCACAGATACGCAGTATTTT	CASSLGLGAGSTDTQYF
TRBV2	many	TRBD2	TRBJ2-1	TGTGCCAGCAGTGGTCCCGGGACTAGCGGGAGCTATGAGCAGTTCTTC	CASSGPGTSGSYEQFF
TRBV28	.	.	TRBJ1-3	TGTGCCAGCTTCACCGGGACACTGACTGGAAACACCATATATTTT	CASFTGTLTGNTIYF
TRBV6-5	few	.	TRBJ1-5	TGTGCCAGCAGTTACTCAGGGGGATTACTTCAGCCCCAGCATTTT	CASSYSGGLLQPQHF
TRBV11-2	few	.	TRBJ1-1	TGTGCCAGCACGAGGGTGACTGAAGCTTTCTTT	CASTRVTEAFF
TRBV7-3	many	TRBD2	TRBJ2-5	TGTGCCAGCAGCATAGCGGGGGGGGAGACCCAGTACTTC	CASSIAGGETQYF
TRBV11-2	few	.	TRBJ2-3	TGTGCCAGCAGCCCTCCTGCCGGTCCGGGGCAGGCAGATACGCAGTATTTT	CASSPPAGPGQADTQYF
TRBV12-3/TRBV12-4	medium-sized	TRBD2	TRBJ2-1	TGTGCCAGCCGGTCGGGGGGGGCGGTGAATGAGCAGTTCTTC	CASRSGGAVNEQFF
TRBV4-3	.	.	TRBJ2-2	TGCGCCAGCAGCCAAGATCCCGGCTGGGGGCCCGGGGAGCTGTTTTTT	CASSQDPGWGPGELFF
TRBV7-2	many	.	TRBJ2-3	TGTGCCAGCAGCTTTGGAGCAGATACGCAGTATTTT	CASSFGADTQYF
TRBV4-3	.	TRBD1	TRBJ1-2	TGCGCCAGCAGGAATAACGGACAGGGAATAGATGGCTACACCTTC	CASRNNGQGIDGYTF
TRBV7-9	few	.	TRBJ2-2	TGTGCCAGCAGCCCCGGACTGGGGAACACCGGGGAGCTGTTTTTT	CASSPGLGNTGELFF